Listed here are 17 T cell receptor beta chains from one sample, sequenced in a study of OX40 agonist ivuxolimab in advanced cancers. Measured with immunoSEQ multiplex PCR; TCRdb has only the in-frame clones, and not every one. Of some 70,000 clones in the sample, about 86% were seen once. The specimen comprised CD4+ or CD8+ T cells sorted from blood, sampled in a trial of the OX40 agonist ivuxolimab. These receptor sequences come from an adult with an advanced solid tumor such as melanoma, head and neck, liver or kidney cancer.

This chain joins TRBV5-6 and TRBJ1-3; D may be TRBD1 (5 bases). The V and J ends lost 1 base and 0 bases respectively, with 14 bases between them. This CDR3 has 17 amino acids. The germline V gene has CDR1 SGHDT and CDR2 YYEEEE. CDR3 sequence reads: CASSLRRAPFSGNTIYF. As DNA, the CDR3 is TGTGCCAGCAGCTTGCGCAGGGCCCCCTTCTCTGGAAACACCATATATTTT.

The chain's CDR3 is CASSPPTGAGNTIYF. The CDR3 region has the DNA TGTGCCAGCTCACCACCGACAGGGGCTGGAAACACCATATATTTT. The rearrangement uses TRBV18 and TRBJ1-3, with 8 bases identical to TRBD1. V shed 0 bases and J 2 bases; nucleotides not matched to a gene: 0. Per the germline V gene, CDR1 is KGHSH and CDR2 is LQKENI. The CDR3 is 15 residues long.

The rearrangement joins TRBV30 to TRBJ2-1; the D gene could be TRBD1 or TRBD2 (6 bases each). The V gene lost 4 bases and the J gene lost 6 bases, with 16 bases spanning the gap. CDR1 GTSNPN and CDR2 SVGIG come from the germline V gene (reference sequence). The CDR3 runs to 14 residues. DNA for the CDR3: TGTGCCTGGATGAGGGGGGCGGTTAGCAATGAGCAGTTCTTC. Translating gives CAWMRGAVSNEQFF. Based on the CDR3 plus reference TRBV30 and TRBJ2-1, the full variable domain is SQTIHQWPATLVQPVGSPLSLECTVEGTSNPNLYWYRQAAGRGLQLLFYSVGIGQISSEVPQNLSASRPQDRQFILSSKKLLLSDSGFYLCAWMRGAVSNEQFFGPGTRLTVL.

This sequence joins TRBV11-2 and TRBJ2-5; D is ambiguous. CDR1 is SGHAT, CDR2 FQNNGV, per germline. The CDR3 extends over 15 amino acids. V was clipped by 0 bases and J by 9 bases, with 17 bases between them. This CDR3 is CASSLESPVRASQYF. The CDR3 DNA follows: TGTGCCAGCAGCTTAGAGAGTCCAGTTCGGGCGTCCCAGTACTTC.

This chain connects TRBV11-2 to TRBJ2-3; D might be TRBD1 (7 bases). V was trimmed by 6 bases and J by 3 bases, leaving 10 bases between them. The CDR3 covers 13 residues. Germline V gene lookup returns CDR1 SGHAT and CDR2 FQNNGV. CDR3 loop: CASREGATDTQYF. The CDR3 coding sequence is TGTGCCAGCAGGGAGGGGGCAACAGATACGCAGTATTTT.

CDR3 protein: CASSTGENTEAFF. The CDR3, as DNA: TGTGCCAGCAGTACCGGAGAGAACACTGAAGCTTTCTTT. J is TRBJ1-1 and V is TRBV6-1; D uncertain. V lost 5 bases and J 1 base, leaving 8 bases between the germline ends. The germline V gene encodes CDR1 MNHNS and CDR2 SASEGT. This CDR3 spans 13 amino acids.

The V and J genes are TRBV5-6 and TRBJ1-1; D gene unclear. V was shortened by 1 base and J by 1 base, with 5 bases between the two germline ends. CDR3 length equals 13 residues. Germline V gives CDR1 SGHDT, CDR2 YYEEEE. In DNA, the CDR3 is TGTGCCAGCAGCTTGACGAAGAACACTGAAGCTTTCTTT. Protein product: CASSLTKNTEAFF.

This sequence joins TRBV11-3 and TRBJ1-1, with D unclear. CDR3 length: 15 amino acids. The germline CDR1 and CDR2 sequences are SGHNT and YENEEA. Trimming left V 2 bases short and J 4 bases short, with 14 bases between. CDR3 sequence (DNA): TGTGCCAGCAGCTTACTTGGGCTGGGGTCCACTGAAGCTTTCTTT. It yields the protein CASSLLGLGSTEAFF.

This chain uses TRBV21-1 with TRBJ1-4; TRBD1, the table's D call, was not compared with the DNA. TRBV21-1 is marked as a pseudogene. CDR3 size: 19 residues. This chain's CDR3 is CASSKRGGQGPLESEKLFF. The CDR3 DNA reads as TGTGCCAGCAGCAAAAGGGGGGGACAGGGGCCACTAGAGAGCGAAAAACTGTTTTTT.

This clone was seen more than once but under ten times. The V call is TRBV27, the J call TRBJ1-2, with 10 bases lining up with TRBD1. The CDR3 totals 18 residues. Losses at the gene ends were 5 bases for V and 0 bases for J; bases not matched to a gene: 12. Germline V gene data show CDR1 as MNHEY and CDR2 as SMNVEV (reference sequence). CDR3 DNA: TGTGCCAGCAGTCCAGACGCCGGGACAGGGGCCACTAACTATGGCTACACCTTC. Encoded protein: CASSPDAGTGATNYGYTF.

The chain employs TRBV15 and TRBJ2-5, with D unresolved. The CDR3 loop spans 14 amino acids. V was trimmed by 0 bases and J by 2 bases, leaving 7 bases between them. Germline values: CDR1 LNHNV, CDR2 YYDKDF (reference sequence). CDR3 amino acids: CATSRDQRQETQYF. Written as DNA, the CDR3 is TGTGCCACCAGCAGAGATCAAAGGCAAGAGACCCAGTACTTC.

V is TRBV7-3 and J is TRBJ2-7, with D tentatively TRBD2 (6 bases). V lost 5 bases to trimming and J lost 6 bases, with 14 bases between them. CDR1 SGHTA and CDR2 FQGTGA come from the germline V gene. The CDR3 is 13 residues long. CDR3 amino acids: CASSNGRGLEQYF. The CDR3 coding sequence is TGTGCCAGCAGCAACGGGCGGGGTCTCGAGCAGTACTTC.

The V gene is TRBV18, the J gene TRBJ2-1; TRBD2 matches at 7 bases. CDR3 length: 15 residues. Germline V gene data show CDR1 as KGHSH and CDR2 as LQKENI. Trimming took 6 bases from V and 1 from J; bases not matched to a gene: 6. In nucleotides, the CDR3 is TGTGCCAGCTCCCTTGGACTAGGTTCCTACAATGAGCAGTTCTTC. Amino acid sequence: CASSLGLGSYNEQFF.

In this sample, this clone turned up a few times. This rearrangement joins TRBV19 to TRBJ1-3, with D unresolved. V was cut by 4 bases and J by 0 bases, with 7 bases left in between. This CDR3 has 14 residues. Per germline, CDR1 LNHDA and CDR2 SQIVND (reference sequence). CDR3 amino acids: CASSTDHSGNTIYF. DNA of the CDR3: TGTGCCAGTAGTACAGACCACTCTGGAAACACCATATATTTT.

The gene calls are TRBV5-4 and TRBJ1-4; no clear D gene. V dropped 0 bases and J dropped 4 bases, with 13 bases sitting between them. The CDR3 loop spans 16 amino acids. Germline loops: CDR1 SGHNT, CDR2 YYREEE (reference sequence). The CDR3 protein is CASSLGGNGLNEKLFF. CDR3 sequence (DNA): TGTGCCAGCAGCTTGGGAGGGAATGGCCTTAATGAAAAACTGTTTTTT.

This chain uses TRBV7-3 with TRBJ1-1; a weak D match, TRBD1 (5 bases). V gave up 5 bases and J gave up 2 bases, with 15 bases separating them. CDR1 and CDR2 (germline): SGHTA, FQGTGA. The CDR3 consists of 15 residues. The CDR3 region is CASSPIPGLNTEAFF. In DNA, the CDR3 is TGTGCCAGCAGCCCCATCCCGGGACTTAACACTGAAGCTTTCTTT.

The chain uses TRBV5-1 and TRBJ2-1, with 8 bases that match TRBD1. This CDR3 has 13 amino acids. The trim removed 2 bases at V and 7 bases at J, leaving 2 bases unmatched. Germline V gives CDR1 SGHRS, CDR2 YFSETQ. CDR3 DNA: TGCGCCAGCAGCTTTGACAGGGGAAATGAGCAGTTCTTC. Translation gives CASSFDRGNEQFF.